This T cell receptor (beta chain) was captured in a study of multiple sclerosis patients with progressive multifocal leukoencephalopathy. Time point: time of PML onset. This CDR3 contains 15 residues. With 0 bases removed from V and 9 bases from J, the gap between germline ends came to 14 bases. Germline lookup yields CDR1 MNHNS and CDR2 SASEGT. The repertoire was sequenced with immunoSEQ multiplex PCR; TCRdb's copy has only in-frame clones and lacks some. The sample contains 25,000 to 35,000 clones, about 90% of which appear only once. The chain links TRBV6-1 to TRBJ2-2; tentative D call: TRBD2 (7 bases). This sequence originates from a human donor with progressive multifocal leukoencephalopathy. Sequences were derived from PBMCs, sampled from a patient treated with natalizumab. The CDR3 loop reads CASSEARRGARELFF. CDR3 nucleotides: TGTGCCAGCAGTGAAGCTCGCCGGGGGGCCCGGGAGCTGTTTTTT.